The rows below give T cell receptor beta chains drawn from one sample of a study of CD8 T cells in ankylosing spondylitis. TCRdb re-analysed the 5' RACE reads in MiXCR, keeping a single row per CDR3 protein. The sample yields 380,000 or so distinct CDR3 sequences, roughly 20% seen once. The sequencing input was blood, either unsorted or a sorted T cell fraction (not recorded which). The source is a male donor with ankylosing spondylitis or in good health (not recorded which). Both conserved end residues are part of each CDR3. The D gene is left open where the match is weak. Some rows have no size entry. The others give once, few or many, or a class for an expanded clone.

clone_size	v_call	j_call	d_call	cdr3_aa	cdr3_nt
-	TRBV20-1	TRBJ2-2	-	CSARDTGTNTGELFF	TGCAGTGCTAGAGACACCGGGACCAACACCGGGGAGCTGTTTTTT
few	TRBV12-3/TRBV12-4	TRBJ2-7	-	CASSLGGANEQYF	TGTGCCAGCAGTTTAGGTGGGGCCAACGAGCAGTACTTC
-	TRBV12-3/TRBV12-4	TRBJ2-7	-	CASSTGPSSYEQYF	TGTGCCAGCAGTACTGGGCCGAGCTCCTACGAGCAGTACTTC
-	TRBV11-1	TRBJ2-7	-	CASSLERGVRQVSYEQYF	TGTGCCAGCAGCTTGGAAAGAGGCGTTAGACAGGTTTCCTACGAGCAGTACTTC
-	TRBV12-3/TRBV12-4	TRBJ2-2	-	CASSLLILNTGELFF	TGTGCCAGCAGTTTATTGATCCTAAACACCGGGGAGCTGTTTTTT
few	TRBV4-2	TRBJ2-1	TRBD2	CASSQASGGADEQFF	TGTGCCAGCAGCCAAGCTAGCGGGGGGGCAGATGAGCAGTTCTTC
-	TRBV24-1	TRBJ2-2	-	CATAYAGELFF	TGTGCCACCGCATACGCCGGGGAGCTGTTTTTT
-	TRBV29-1	TRBJ1-2	TRBD1	CSVATPDRGGYTF	TGCAGCGTTGCGACCCCGGACAGGGGCGGCTACACCTTC
few	TRBV2	TRBJ2-7	-	CASRGRPLSSYEQYF	TGTGCCAGCAGGGGCAGGCCTCTTAGCTCCTACGAGCAGTACTTC
-	TRBV15	TRBJ2-5	-	CATSREVGRQGETQYF	TGTGCCACCAGCAGAGAAGTGGGCAGGCAAGGGGAGACCCAGTACTTC